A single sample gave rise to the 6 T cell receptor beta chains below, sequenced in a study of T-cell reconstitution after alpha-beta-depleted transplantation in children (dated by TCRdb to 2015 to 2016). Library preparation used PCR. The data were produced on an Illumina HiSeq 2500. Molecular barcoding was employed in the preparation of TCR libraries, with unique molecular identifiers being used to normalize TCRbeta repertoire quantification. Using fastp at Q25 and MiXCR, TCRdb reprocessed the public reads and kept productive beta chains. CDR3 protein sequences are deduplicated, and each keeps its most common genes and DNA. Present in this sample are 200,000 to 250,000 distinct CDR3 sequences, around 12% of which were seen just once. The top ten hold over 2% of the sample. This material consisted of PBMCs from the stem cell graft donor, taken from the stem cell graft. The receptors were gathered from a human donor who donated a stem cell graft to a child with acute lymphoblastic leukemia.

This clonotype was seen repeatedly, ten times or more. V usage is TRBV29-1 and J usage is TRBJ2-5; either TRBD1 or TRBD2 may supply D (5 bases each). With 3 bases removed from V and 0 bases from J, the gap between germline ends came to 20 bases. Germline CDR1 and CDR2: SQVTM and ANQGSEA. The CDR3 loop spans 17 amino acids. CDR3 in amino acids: CSVDHIEGISYQETQYF. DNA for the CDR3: TGCAGCGTTGATCACATCGAGGGGATCTCGTACCAAGAGACCCAGTACTTC. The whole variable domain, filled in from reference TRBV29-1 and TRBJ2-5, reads SAVISQKPSRDICQRGTSLTIQCQVDSQVTMMFWYRQQPGQSLTLIATANQGSEATYESGFVIDKFPISRPNLTFSTLTVSNMSPEDSSIYLCSVDHIEGISYQETQYFGPGTRLLVL.

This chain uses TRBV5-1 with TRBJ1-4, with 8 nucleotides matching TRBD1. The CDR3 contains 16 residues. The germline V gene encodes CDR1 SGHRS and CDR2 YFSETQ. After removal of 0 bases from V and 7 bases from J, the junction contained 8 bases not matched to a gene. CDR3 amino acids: CASSLASGGLSEKLFF. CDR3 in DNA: TGCGCCAGCAGCTTGGCTTCAGGGGGCCTAAGTGAAAAACTGTTTTTT.

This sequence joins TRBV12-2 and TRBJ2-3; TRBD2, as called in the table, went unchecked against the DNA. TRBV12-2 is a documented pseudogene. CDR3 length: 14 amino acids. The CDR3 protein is CASRLERGRDTQYF. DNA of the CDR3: TGTGCAAGTCGCTTAGAAAGGGGGAGGGATACGCAGTATTTT.

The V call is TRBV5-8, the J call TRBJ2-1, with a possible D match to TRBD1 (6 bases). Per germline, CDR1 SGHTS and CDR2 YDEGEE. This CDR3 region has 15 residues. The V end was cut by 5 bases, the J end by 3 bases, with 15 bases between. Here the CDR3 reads CASRYGTSIYNEQFF. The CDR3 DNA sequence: TGTGCCAGCAGGTACGGGACAAGCATCTACAATGAGCAGTTCTTC.

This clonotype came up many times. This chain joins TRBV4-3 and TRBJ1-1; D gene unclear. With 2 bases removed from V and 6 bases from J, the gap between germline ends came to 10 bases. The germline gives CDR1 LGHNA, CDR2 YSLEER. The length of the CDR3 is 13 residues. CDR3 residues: CASSQWAGAEAFF. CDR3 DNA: TGCGCCAGCAGCCAATGGGCCGGGGCTGAAGCTTTCTTT.

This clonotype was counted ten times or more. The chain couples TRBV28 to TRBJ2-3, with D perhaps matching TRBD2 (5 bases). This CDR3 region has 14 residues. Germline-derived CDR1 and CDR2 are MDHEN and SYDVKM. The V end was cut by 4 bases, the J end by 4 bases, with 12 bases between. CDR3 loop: CASSSRGSADTQYF. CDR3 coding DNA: TGTGCCAGCAGTTCGAGAGGGTCCGCAGATACGCAGTATTTT.